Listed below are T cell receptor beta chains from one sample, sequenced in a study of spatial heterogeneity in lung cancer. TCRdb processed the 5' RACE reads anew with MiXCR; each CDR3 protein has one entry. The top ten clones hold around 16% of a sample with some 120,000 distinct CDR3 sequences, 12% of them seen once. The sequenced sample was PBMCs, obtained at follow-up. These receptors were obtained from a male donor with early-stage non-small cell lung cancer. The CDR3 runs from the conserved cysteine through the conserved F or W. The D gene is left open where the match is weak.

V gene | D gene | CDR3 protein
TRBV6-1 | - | CASTPGGGTGELFF
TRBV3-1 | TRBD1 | CASKTGDEQFF
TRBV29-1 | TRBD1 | CSGGTGAMNTEAFF
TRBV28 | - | CASSLERATGTTNEKLFF
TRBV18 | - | CASSADVYNEQFF
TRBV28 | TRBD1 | CASSWPPQGLGTGELFF
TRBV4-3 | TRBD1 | CASSHYRGLETQYF
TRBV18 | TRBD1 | CASSPTGGDNSPLHF
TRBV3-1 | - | CASSRGPLPEAFF
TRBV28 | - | CASSFPRGGGGIYEQYF
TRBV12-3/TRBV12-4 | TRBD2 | CASSLLAGIQETQYF
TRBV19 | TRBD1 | CASTGQGAYEQYF
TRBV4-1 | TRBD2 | CASSQDPGRGAGWFF
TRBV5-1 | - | CASSLGGSSTGELFF
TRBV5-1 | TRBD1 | CASSLAHRGHEYGYTF
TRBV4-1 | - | CASSQDWGTSNQPQHF
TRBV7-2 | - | CASSPPSGKEQFF
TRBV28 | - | CASSLFLGQNYEQYF
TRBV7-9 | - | CASVGPRAKSGKNIQYF
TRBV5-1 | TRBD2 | CASSLGGGNYDEQFF
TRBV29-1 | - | CSAAGANNYGYTF
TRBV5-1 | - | CASALIVGNEQFF
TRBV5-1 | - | CASSLRARTPSMYTF
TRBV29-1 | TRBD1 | CSVGLESGGLTQYF
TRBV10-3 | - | CAISELGTSTEAFF
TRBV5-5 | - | CASSIAAQETQYF
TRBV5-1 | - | CASSSGPSTDTQYF
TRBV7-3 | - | CASSLGPNQETQYF
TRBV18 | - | CASSPQGGQETQYF
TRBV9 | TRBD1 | CASAPGQGIGEQYF
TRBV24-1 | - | CATPSAGAQGADTQYF
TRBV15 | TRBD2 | CATSRGSGGASDTQYF
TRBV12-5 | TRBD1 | CASGLVPSGGYEQYF
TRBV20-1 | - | CSARDDPTRGKNTEAFF
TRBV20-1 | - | CSAQGLAGQETQYF
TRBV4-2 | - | CASSQDALERTYEQYF
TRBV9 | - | CASSVDHGGYNEQFF
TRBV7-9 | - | CASSQGRPTGELFF